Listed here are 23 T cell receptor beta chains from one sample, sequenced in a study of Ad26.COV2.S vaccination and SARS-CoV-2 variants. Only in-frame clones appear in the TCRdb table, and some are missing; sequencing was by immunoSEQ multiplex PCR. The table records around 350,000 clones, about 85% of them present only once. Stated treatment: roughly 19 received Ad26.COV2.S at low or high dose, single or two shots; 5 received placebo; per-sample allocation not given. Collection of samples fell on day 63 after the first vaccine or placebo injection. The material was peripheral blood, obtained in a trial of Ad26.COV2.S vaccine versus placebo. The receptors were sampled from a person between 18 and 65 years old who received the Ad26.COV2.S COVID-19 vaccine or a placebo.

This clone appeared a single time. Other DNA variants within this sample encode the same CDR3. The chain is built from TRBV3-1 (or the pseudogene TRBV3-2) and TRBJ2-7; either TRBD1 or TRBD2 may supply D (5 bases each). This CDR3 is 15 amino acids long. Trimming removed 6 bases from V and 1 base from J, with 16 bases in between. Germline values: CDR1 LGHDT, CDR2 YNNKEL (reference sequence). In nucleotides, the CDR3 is TGTGCCAGCAGTCCCCGGGACCCAGAGTCCTACGAGCAGTACTTC. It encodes CASSPRDPESYEQYF.

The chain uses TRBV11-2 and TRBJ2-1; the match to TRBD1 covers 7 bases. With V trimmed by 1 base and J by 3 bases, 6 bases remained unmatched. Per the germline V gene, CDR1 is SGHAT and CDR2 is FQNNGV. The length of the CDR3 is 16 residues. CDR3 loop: CASSLGRGTVYNEQFF. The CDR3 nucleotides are TGTGCCAGCAGCTTAGGCAGAGGGACAGTCTACAATGAGCAGTTCTTC.

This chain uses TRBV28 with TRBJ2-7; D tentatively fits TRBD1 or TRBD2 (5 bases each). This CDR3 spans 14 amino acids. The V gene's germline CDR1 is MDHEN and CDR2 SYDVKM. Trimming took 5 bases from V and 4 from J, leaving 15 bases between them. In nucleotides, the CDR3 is TGTGCCAGCAGTCGTCCGGGACCACATTACGAGCAGTACTTC. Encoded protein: CASSRPGPHYEQYF.

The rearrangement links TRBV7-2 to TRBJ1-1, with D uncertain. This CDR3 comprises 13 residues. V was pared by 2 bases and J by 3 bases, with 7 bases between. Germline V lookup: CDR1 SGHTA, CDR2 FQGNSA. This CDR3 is CASSLMGDTEAFF. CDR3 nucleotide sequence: TGTGCCAGCAGCTTAATGGGAGACACTGAAGCTTTCTTT.

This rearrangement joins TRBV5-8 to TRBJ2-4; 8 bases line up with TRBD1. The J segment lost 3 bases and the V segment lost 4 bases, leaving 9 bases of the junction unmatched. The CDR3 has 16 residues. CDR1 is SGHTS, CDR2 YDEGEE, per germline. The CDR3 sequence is CASSVFADRVKNIQYF. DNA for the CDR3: TGTGCCAGCAGCGTATTTGCGGACAGGGTCAAAAACATTCAGTACTTC.

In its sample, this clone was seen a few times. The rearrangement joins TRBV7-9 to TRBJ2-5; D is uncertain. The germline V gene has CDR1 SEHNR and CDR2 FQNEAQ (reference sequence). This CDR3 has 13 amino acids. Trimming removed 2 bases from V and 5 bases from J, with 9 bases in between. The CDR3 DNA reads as TGTGCCAGCAGCTTATATCAGGAGGAGACCCAGTACTTC. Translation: CASSLYQEETQYF.

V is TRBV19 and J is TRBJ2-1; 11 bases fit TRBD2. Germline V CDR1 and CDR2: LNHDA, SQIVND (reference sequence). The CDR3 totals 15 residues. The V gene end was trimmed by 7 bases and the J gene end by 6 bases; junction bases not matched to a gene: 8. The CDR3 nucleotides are TGTGCCAGTACTAGCGGGGGGCTCCTCGGCAATGAGCAGTTCTTC. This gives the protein CASTSGGLLGNEQFF. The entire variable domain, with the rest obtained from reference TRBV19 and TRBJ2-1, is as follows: DGGITQSPKYLFRKEGQNVTLSCEQNLNHDAMYWYRQDPGQGLRLIYYSQIVNDFQKGDIAEGYSVSREKKESFPLTVTSAQKNPTAFYLCASTSGGLLGNEQFFGPGTRLTVL.

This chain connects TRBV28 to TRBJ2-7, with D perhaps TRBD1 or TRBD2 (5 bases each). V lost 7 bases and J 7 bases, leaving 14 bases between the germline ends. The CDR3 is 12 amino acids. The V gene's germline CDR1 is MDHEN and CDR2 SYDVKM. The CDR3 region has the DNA TGTGCCAGCAACGTGGGGACGAGGGAGCAGTACTTC. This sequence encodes CASNVGTREQYF.

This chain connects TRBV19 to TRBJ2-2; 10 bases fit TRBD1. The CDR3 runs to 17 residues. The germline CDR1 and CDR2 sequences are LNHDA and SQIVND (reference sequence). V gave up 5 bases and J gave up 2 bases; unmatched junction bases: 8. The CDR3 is CASSARQGATNTGELFF. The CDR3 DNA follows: TGTGCCAGTAGTGCTAGACAGGGGGCCACAAACACCGGGGAGCTGTTTTTT.

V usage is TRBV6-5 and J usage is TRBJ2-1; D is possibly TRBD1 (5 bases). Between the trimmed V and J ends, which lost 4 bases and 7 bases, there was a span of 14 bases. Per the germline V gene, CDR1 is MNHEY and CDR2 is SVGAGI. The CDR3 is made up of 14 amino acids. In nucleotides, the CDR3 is TGTGCCAGCAGTTCCGGGTACAGGTCGAATGAGCAGTTCTTC. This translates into CASSSGYRSNEQFF.

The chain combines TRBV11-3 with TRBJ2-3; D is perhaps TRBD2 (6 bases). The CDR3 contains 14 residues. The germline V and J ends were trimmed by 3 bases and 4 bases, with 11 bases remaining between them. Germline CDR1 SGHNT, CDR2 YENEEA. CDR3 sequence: CASSLSRGADTQYF. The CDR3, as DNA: TGTGCCAGCAGCTTGTCTCGCGGGGCAGATACGCAGTATTTT. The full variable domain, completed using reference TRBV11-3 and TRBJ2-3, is EAGVVQSPRYKIIEKKQPVAFWCNPISGHNTLYWYLQNLGQGPELLIRYENEEAVDDSQLPKDRFSAERLKGVDSTLKIQPAELGDSAVYLCASSLSRGADTQYFGPGTRLTVL.

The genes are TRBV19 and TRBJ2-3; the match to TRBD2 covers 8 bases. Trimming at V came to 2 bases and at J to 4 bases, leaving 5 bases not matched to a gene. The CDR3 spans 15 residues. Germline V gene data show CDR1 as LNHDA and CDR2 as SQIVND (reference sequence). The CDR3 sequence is CASSIRGGLADTQYF. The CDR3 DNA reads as TGTGCCAGTAGTATACGGGGGGGGCTGGCAGATACGCAGTATTTT. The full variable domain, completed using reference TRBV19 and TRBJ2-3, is DGGITQSPKYLFRKEGQNVTLSCEQNLNHDAMYWYRQDPGQGLRLIYYSQIVNDFQKGDIAEGYSVSREKKESFPLTVTSAQKNPTAFYLCASSIRGGLADTQYFGPGTRLTVL.

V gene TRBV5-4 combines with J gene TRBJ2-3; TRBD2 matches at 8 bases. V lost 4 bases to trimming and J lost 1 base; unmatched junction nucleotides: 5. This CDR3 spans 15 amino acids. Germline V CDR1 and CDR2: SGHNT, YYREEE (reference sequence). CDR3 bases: TGTGCCAGCAGCCTTAGCGGGGTCGGCACAGATACGCAGTATTTT. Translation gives CASSLSGVGTDTQYF.

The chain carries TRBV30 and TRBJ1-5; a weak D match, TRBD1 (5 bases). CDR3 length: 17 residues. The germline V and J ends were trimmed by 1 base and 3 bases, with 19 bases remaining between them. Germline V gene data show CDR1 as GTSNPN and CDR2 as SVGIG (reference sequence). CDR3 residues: CAWSGGVRATSNQPQHF. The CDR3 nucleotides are TGTGCCTGGAGTGGGGGGGTGAGGGCTACGTCCAATCAGCCCCAGCATTTT. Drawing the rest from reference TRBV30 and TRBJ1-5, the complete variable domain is SQTIHQWPATLVQPVGSPLSLECTVEGTSNPNLYWYRQAAGRGLQLLFYSVGIGQISSEVPQNLSASRPQDRQFILSSKKLLLSDSGFYLCAWSGGVRATSNQPQHFGDGTRLSIL.

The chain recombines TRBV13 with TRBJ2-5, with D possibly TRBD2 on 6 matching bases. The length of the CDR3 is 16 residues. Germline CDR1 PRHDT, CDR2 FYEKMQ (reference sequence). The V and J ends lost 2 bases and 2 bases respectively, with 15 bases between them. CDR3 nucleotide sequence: TGTGCCAGCAGCTTAAGTTCGGCTAGCGTACAAGAGACCCAGTACTTC. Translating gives CASSLSSASVQETQYF.

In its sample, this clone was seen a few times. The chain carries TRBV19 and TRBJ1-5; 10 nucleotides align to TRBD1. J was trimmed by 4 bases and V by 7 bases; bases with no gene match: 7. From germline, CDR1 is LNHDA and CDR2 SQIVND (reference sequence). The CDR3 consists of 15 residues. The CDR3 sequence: CASITPGQGNQPQHF. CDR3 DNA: TGTGCCAGTATCACCCCGGGACAGGGGAATCAGCCCCAGCATTTT.

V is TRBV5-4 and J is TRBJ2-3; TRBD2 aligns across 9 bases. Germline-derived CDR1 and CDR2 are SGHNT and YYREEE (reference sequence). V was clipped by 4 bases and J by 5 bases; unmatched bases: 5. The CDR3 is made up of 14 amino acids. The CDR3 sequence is CASSRGGGEDTQYF. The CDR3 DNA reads TGTGCCAGCAGCCGGGGCGGGGGGGAAGATACGCAGTATTTT.

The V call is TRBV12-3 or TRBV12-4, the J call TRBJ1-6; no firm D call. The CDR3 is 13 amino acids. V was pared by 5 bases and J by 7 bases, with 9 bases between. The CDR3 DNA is TGTGCCAGCAGTGGATCGGGAAATTCACCCCTCCACTTT. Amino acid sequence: CASSGSGNSPLHF.

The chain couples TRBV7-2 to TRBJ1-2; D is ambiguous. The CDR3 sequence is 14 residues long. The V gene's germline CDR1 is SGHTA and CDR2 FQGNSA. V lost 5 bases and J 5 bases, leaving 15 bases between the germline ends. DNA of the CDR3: TGTGCCAGCAGCCCAACCCCAACGGGTTATGGCTACACCTTC. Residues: CASSPTPTGYGYTF. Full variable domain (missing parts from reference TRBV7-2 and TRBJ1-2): GAGVSQSPSNKVTEKGKDVELRCDPISGHTALYWYRQSLGQGLEFLIYFQGNSAPDKSGLPSDRFSAERTGGSVSTLTIQRTQQEDSAVYLCASSPTPTGYGYTFGSGTRLTVV.

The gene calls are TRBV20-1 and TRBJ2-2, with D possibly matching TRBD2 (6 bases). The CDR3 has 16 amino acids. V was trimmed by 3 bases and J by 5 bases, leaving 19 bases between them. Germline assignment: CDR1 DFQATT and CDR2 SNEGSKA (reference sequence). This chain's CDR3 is CSASGRRGGKTGELFF. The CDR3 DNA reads TGCAGTGCTAGTGGCCGACGGGGCGGGAAGACCGGGGAGCTGTTTTTT.

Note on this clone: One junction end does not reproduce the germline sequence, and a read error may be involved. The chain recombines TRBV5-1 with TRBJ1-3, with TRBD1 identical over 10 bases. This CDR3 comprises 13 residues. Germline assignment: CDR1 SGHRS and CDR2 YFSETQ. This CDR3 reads CASSRDRGSTIYF. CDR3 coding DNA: TGCGCCAGCAGCCGGGACAGGGGAAGCACCATATATTTT.

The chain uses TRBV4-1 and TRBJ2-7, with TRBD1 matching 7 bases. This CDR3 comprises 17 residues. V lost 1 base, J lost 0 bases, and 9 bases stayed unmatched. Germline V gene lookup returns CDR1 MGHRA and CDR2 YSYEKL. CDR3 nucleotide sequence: TGCGCCAGCAGCCAAGGTTCGGGACAGACCCACTCCTACGAGCAGTACTTC. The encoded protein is CASSQGSGQTHSYEQYF.

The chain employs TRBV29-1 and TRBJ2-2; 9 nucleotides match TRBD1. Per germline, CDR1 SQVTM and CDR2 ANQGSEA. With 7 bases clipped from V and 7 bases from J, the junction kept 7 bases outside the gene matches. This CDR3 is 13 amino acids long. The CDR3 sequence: CSGGQGPDGELFF. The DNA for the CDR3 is TGCAGCGGGGGACAGGGTCCCGACGGGGAGCTGTTTTTT.